These 10 T cell receptor beta chains originate from one sample sequenced in a study of T cell clonotyping in hematopoietic cell transplantation. Time point described: recipient sample about 28 days before transplant, after cytoreduction. TCRdb's table, derived via immunoSEQ multiplex PCR, lists solely in-frame clones and lacks some. In the table there are some 18,000 clones, roughly 82% of which are singletons. This material consisted of peripheral blood mononuclear cells, taken before stem cell transplant. Receptors were obtained from a man over 45 with acute myeloid leukemia. Some clones in this sample may be carry-over from other donors' samples.

The rearrangement links TRBV5-1 to TRBJ2-7; possibly TRBD2 for D (5 bases). Germline loops: CDR1 SGHRS, CDR2 YFSETQ. The V gene lost 3 bases and the J gene lost 4 bases, with 5 bases spanning the gap. The CDR3 sequence is 11 residues long. The CDR3 DNA follows: TGCGCCAGCAGCTCGGGGTACGAGCAGTACTTC. As protein: CASSSGYEQYF.

V usage is TRBV2 and J usage is TRBJ1-2; 10 bases agree with TRBD1. V lost 1 base, J lost 7 bases, and 9 bases stayed unmatched. CDR1 SNHLY and CDR2 FYNNEI come from the germline V gene. CDR3 length equals 16 residues. CDR3: CASSEERQGALGGYTF. CDR3 bases: TGTGCCAGCAGTGAAGAGCGACAGGGGGCCCTCGGTGGCTACACCTTC.

V usage is TRBV6-5 and J usage is TRBJ1-1; D not certain. This CDR3 comprises 13 residues. V was clipped by 7 bases and J by 1 base, with 10 bases between them. Germline V CDR1 and CDR2: MNHEY, SVGAGI. The CDR3 DNA is TGTGCCAGCACACGGACGGGGAACACTGAAGCTTTCTTT. This codes for CASTRTGNTEAFF.

V is TRBV6-6 and J is TRBJ1-2; D perhaps matches TRBD1 (6 bases). Germline-derived CDR1 and CDR2 are MNHNY and SVGAGI (reference sequence). V was pared by 5 bases and J by 3 bases, with 10 bases between. The CDR3 is 13 residues long. The DNA for the CDR3 is TGTGCCAGCAGTACGGGGGGCGACTATGGCTACACCTTC. Amino acid sequence: CASSTGGDYGYTF.

The rearrangement uses TRBV5-1 and TRBJ2-2, with TRBD1 as a possible D gene (6 bases). The length of the CDR3 is 16 residues. Germline lookup yields CDR1 SGHRS and CDR2 YFSETQ. Trimming stripped 2 bases from V and 2 bases from J, with 13 bases between. The CDR3: CASSLDRTTNTGELFF. The CDR3 bases are TGCGCCAGCAGCTTAGACAGGACCACCAACACCGGGGAGCTGTTTTTT.

This chain joins TRBV5-4 and TRBJ1-1, with D perhaps matching TRBD1 (5 bases). Germline CDR1 SGHNT, CDR2 YYREEE (reference sequence). The CDR3 consists of 16 residues. V lost 4 bases to trimming and J lost 4 bases, with 20 bases between them. CDR3 sequence: CASSPETDDETTEAFF. CDR3 sequence (DNA): TGTGCCAGCAGCCCAGAGACAGACGACGAGACCACTGAAGCTTTCTTT.

The chain couples TRBV29-1 to TRBJ2-3; 7 nucleotides align to TRBD2. V trimming: 7 bases; J trimming: 1 base; junction bases outside the gene matches: 8. Germline CDR1 reads SQVTM; CDR2 reads ANQGSEA. The CDR3 extends over 14 amino acids. The CDR3 bases are TGCAGCGCCTTGGGAGGGATCGGCACAGATACGCAGTATTTT. It codes for CSALGGIGTDTQYF.

The rearrangement links TRBV4-3 to TRBJ1-1; tentatively, D is TRBD1 (5 bases). Germline V CDR1 and CDR2: LGHNA, YSLEER. The CDR3 totals 13 residues. V was cut by 4 bases and J by 1 base, with 7 bases left in between. The CDR3 reads CASSLGQNTEAFF. The CDR3 nucleotides read TGCGCCAGCAGCCTAGGACAGAACACTGAAGCTTTCTTT.

This chain joins TRBV6-1 and TRBJ1-5; a weak D match, TRBD1 (6 bases). Trimming removed 5 bases from V and 5 bases from J, with 16 bases in between. This CDR3 spans 15 amino acids. The V gene's germline CDR1 is MNHNS and CDR2 SASEGT. CDR3 sequence: CASSPTGTLDQPQHF. CDR3 coding DNA: TGTGCCAGCAGTCCCACCGGGACACTAGATCAGCCCCAGCATTTT.

A single count supports this clone. The chain is built from TRBV7-2 and TRBJ2-2; D not resolved. Trimming cost V 4 bases and J 5 bases, with 11 bases left between them. This CDR3 has 14 amino acids. Germline V gene data show CDR1 as SGHTA and CDR2 as FQGNSA. CDR3 residues: CASSSGLWTGELFF. The DNA for the CDR3 is TGTGCCAGCAGCTCCGGGCTGTGGACCGGGGAGCTGTTTTTT.